This TCR beta chain comes out of a study of T-cell reconstitution after alpha-beta-depleted transplantation in children. Molecular barcoding with unique molecular identifiers was used for the TCRbeta library. TCRdb re-called the PCR reads with MiXCR, one entry per CDR3 protein. This table holds 800,000 to 1,000,000 distinct CDR3 sequences, 25% to 30% found once. Trimming at V came to 1 base and at J to 2 bases, leaving 8 bases not matched to a gene. CDR1 LGHNA and CDR2 YSLEER come from the germline V gene. The CDR3 length is 17 residues. The sample was PBMCs, mostly from graft donor cells, taken 360 days after TCRalphabeta/CD19-depleted stem cell transplant. The chain combines TRBV4-3 with TRBJ2-5; TRBD2 aligns across 9 bases. The receptor comes from a boy younger than two who had a stem cell transplant for SCID, so the T cells may come from the graft donor. For the CDR3, the DNA is TGCGCCAGCAGCCAAGTAGGAAGCGGGGGGCTACAAGAGACCCAGTACTTC. Protein product: CASSQVGSGGLQETQYF.